The 9 T cell receptor beta chains in this list originate from one sample, sequenced in a study of blood T cell repertoires in COVID-19 (dated by TCRdb to 2018 to 2020). The method was the immunoSEQ multiplex PCR assay. The table was pulled from immuneACCESS by TCRdb, which kept in-frame rearrangements only. Such tables lose some clones; where checked, under half of the loss comes from unresolved V genes, and the rest has no known cause. Across this sample there are some 150,000 clones, with around four fifths seen only once. The ten largest account for 4% to 4.5% of the sample. Sequencing input: PBMCs or T cells enriched from blood (not recorded which). The receptor set was obtained from a woman in her fifties or sixties who had recovered from COVID-19.

This chain uses TRBV27 with TRBJ1-4, with a possible D match to TRBD1 (5 bases). In germline, CDR1 is MNHEY, CDR2 SMNVEV (reference sequence). V lost 5 bases to trimming and J lost 5 bases, with 12 bases between them. The CDR3 is 14 amino acids. CDR3 residues: CASSRGRRNEKLFF. In DNA, the CDR3 is TGTGCCAGCAGTAGGGGTCGCCGGAATGAAAAACTGTTTTTT.

The chain links TRBV24-1 to TRBJ1-2, with a tentative D call TRBD1 (6 bases). Germline V lookup: CDR1 KGHDR, CDR2 SFDVKD. Trimming pared 3 bases from V and 0 bases from J, leaving 16 bases between. This CDR3 is built from 17 residues. The CDR3 DNA sequence: TGTGCCACCAGTGATACAAGGACAGCGCAAGCTAACTATGGCTACACCTTC. This gives the protein CATSDTRTAQANYGYTF.

The chain combines TRBV19 with TRBJ1-1; 8 nucleotides align to TRBD1. Trimming removed 5 bases from V and 1 base from J; junction bases left unmatched: 6. The CDR3 covers 15 residues. Per germline, CDR1 LNHDA and CDR2 SQIVND (reference sequence). CDR3 amino acids: CASSPPGTGNTEAFF. The CDR3 coding sequence is TGTGCCAGTAGTCCCCCCGGGACAGGGAACACTGAAGCTTTCTTT.

The V and J genes are TRBV20-1 and TRBJ1-2; the D is unclear. There are 9 residues in the CDR3. The V end was cut by 3 bases, the J end by 8 bases, with 4 bases between. From germline, CDR1 is DFQATT and CDR2 SNEGSKA (reference sequence). The CDR3 is CSASRGYTF. Written as DNA, the CDR3 is TGCAGTGCTAGTCGGGGCTACACCTTC.

This clone appeared a single time. This chain connects TRBV6-1 to TRBJ2-7, with D perhaps TRBD1 (7 bases). CDR3 size: 14 residues. Germline V CDR1 and CDR2: MNHNS, SASEGT. Trimming shortened V by 2 bases and J by 3 bases, and 11 bases separated the two germline ends. CDR3 coding DNA: TGTGCCAGCAGTGAATCAGGGGGACTCTACGAGCAGTACGTC. Amino acid sequence: CASSESGGLYEQYV.

CDR3: CASSLGQENTEAFF. CDR3 nucleotides: TGTGCCAGCAGCTTAGGACAGGAGAACACTGAAGCTTTCTTT. The V and J genes are TRBV7-2 and TRBJ1-1, with D tentatively TRBD1 (6 bases). The germline V and J ends were trimmed by 1 base and 1 base, with 7 bases remaining between them. Looked up from germline, CDR1 is SGHTA and CDR2 is FQGNSA. The CDR3 extends over 14 amino acids.

This CDR3 reads CASIPRGAKSREQFF. The DNA for the CDR3 is TGTGCCAGCATCCCGCGGGGGGCTAAATCGAGGGAGCAGTTCTTC. The V gene is TRBV28, the J gene TRBJ2-1; 8 bases agree with TRBD2. With 7 bases clipped from V and 10 bases from J, the junction kept 15 bases outside the gene matches. Germline V gives CDR1 MDHEN, CDR2 SYDVKM. The CDR3 consists of 15 residues.

V is TRBV18 and J is TRBJ2-1; D gene unclear. CDR3 size: 14 residues. Trimming shortened V by 4 bases and J by 0 bases, and 7 bases separated the two germline ends. CDR1 and CDR2 (germline): KGHSH, LQKENI. CDR3 sequence: CASSLSVSYNEQFF. CDR3 bases: TGTGCCAGCTCACTCTCGGTCTCCTACAATGAGCAGTTCTTC.

V usage is TRBV14 and J usage is TRBJ1-6; D possibly corresponds to TRBD1 (5 bases). Germline CDR1 SGHDN, CDR2 FVKESK. The ends were cut back, 3 bases at V and 6 bases at J, with 9 bases in the middle. The CDR3 covers 14 residues. This chain's CDR3 is CASSQGQGNSPLHF. The CDR3 nucleotides read TGTGCCAGCAGCCAGGGCCAGGGTAATTCACCCCTCCACTTT.